The 32 T cell receptor beta chains below come from one sample, sequenced in a study of blood T cell repertoires in COVID-19. Generated by immunoSEQ multiplex PCR, the TCRdb table keeps only in-frame clones and is missing some. This sample carries about 70,000 clones, 90% of them seen once, and the ten largest clones take approximately 9.1%. The sample was peripheral blood. The receptors were sampled from a human donor in a cohort sampled during active COVID-19.

A single count supports this clone. The chain employs TRBV18 and TRBJ2-6, with D tentatively TRBD2 (5 bases). The CDR3 spans 14 residues. Per germline, CDR1 KGHSH and CDR2 LQKENI. Trimming left V 8 bases short and J 1 base short, with 9 bases between. CDR3 protein: CASMRASGANVLTF. The CDR3 DNA is TGTGCCAGCATGCGGGCTTCTGGGGCCAACGTCCTGACTTTC.

This clone was counted only a few times. V and J are TRBV4-3 and TRBJ2-7, with 12 bases that match TRBD2. The CDR3 contains 15 residues. Germline-derived CDR1 and CDR2 are LGHNA and YSLEER. Trimming at V came to 1 base and at J to 2 bases, leaving 0 bases not matched to a gene. The CDR3 sequence: CASSQGTSGTYEQYF. CDR3 nucleotides: TGCGCCAGCAGCCAAGGGACTAGCGGGACCTACGAGCAGTACTTC.

The chain is built from TRBV19 and TRBJ2-7; 7 bases line up with TRBD2. Unmatched junction bases numbered 14, after V lost 7 bases and J lost 2 bases. CDR1 and CDR2 from the germline V gene are LNHDA and SQIVND (reference sequence). The CDR3 contains 16 residues. DNA for the CDR3: TGTGCCAGTACCTCACCGGGGGGTAGGGGTCCCTACGAGCAGTACTTC. Its translation is CASTSPGGRGPYEQYF.

This chain connects TRBV13 to TRBJ2-3; 12 bases are a match to TRBD2. J lost 2 bases, V lost 5 bases, and 8 bases had no gene match. This CDR3 is 17 amino acids long. CDR1 PRHDT and CDR2 FYEKMQ come from the germline V gene (reference sequence). CDR3 bases: TGTGCCAGCAGCACCCAACTAGCGGGAGGCCACACAGATACGCAGTATTTT. Protein: CASSTQLAGGHTDTQYF. Complete variable domain (other parts from reference TRBV13 and TRBJ2-3): AAGVIQSPRHLIKEKRETATLKCYPIPRHDTVYWYQQGPGQDPQFLISFYEKMQSDKGSIPDRFSAQQFSDYHSELNMSSLELGDSALYFCASSTQLAGGHTDTQYFGPGTRLTVL.

The chain employs TRBV18 and TRBJ2-3; D is undetermined. The CDR3 sequence is 14 residues long. V was cut by 3 bases and J by 2 bases, with 9 bases left in between. Germline values: CDR1 KGHSH, CDR2 LQKENI. CDR3: CASSPSGVTDTQYF. The DNA for the CDR3 is TGTGCCAGCTCACCCTCAGGCGTCACAGATACGCAGTATTTT.

The V and J genes are TRBV7-2 and TRBJ2-1; 7 nucleotides line up with TRBD2. Germline loops: CDR1 SGHTA, CDR2 FQGNSA. Losses at the gene ends were 5 bases for V and 6 bases for J; bases not matched to a gene: 7. The CDR3 loop spans 14 amino acids. CDR3 DNA sequence: TGTGCCAGCAGCCCGGGCGGGAGATCCAATGAGCAGTTCTTC. It specifies CASSPGGRSNEQFF.

V gene TRBV5-1 combines with J gene TRBJ2-7; 11 bases are shared with TRBD1. Per the germline V gene, CDR1 is SGHRS and CDR2 is YFSETQ. This CDR3 has 14 amino acids. V lost 4 bases and J lost 3; bases outside the gene matches: 3. The CDR3 DNA follows: TGCGCCAGCAGCCGGACAGGGGGCCTCTACGAGCAGTACTTC. Protein sequence: CASSRTGGLYEQYF.

The V call is TRBV28, the J call TRBJ2-7, with 9 positions matching TRBD1. The CDR3 is made up of 15 amino acids. The V gene's germline CDR1 is MDHEN and CDR2 SYDVKM. V trimming: 3 bases; J trimming: 4 bases; junction bases outside the gene matches: 7. CDR3 coding DNA: TGTGCCAGCAGTTTGTCGGACAGGGGTGAGTACGAGCAGTACTTC. It is translated as CASSLSDRGEYEQYF.

Written as DNA, the CDR3 is TGTGCCAGCAGTGATACACTTAGCGGGAGGTTTTACAATGAGCAGTTCTTC. Translating it yields CASSDTLSGRFYNEQFF. This chain joins TRBV6-1 and TRBJ2-1; 10 bases are a match to TRBD2. CDR1 and CDR2 (germline): MNHNS, SASEGT. V dropped 3 bases and J dropped 4; count of bases not matched to a gene: 9. The CDR3 has 17 amino acids.

This clone was counted between two and nine times. J is TRBJ2-7 and V is TRBV27, with D perhaps matching TRBD2 (6 bases). CDR1 is MNHEY and CDR2 is SMNVEV in the germline V gene (reference sequence). V lost 3 bases and J lost 4, with 13 bases in between. This CDR3 has 14 amino acids. CDR3 nucleotides: TGTGCCAGCAGTTTTAATAGCGGATTATACGAGCAGTACTTC. It specifies CASSFNSGLYEQYF.

V and J are TRBV18 and TRBJ2-3, with 7 bases matching TRBD1. Germline V lookup: CDR1 KGHSH, CDR2 LQKENI. V gave up 2 bases and J gave up 4 bases; unmatched junction bases: 3. This CDR3 has 14 amino acids. The CDR3 nucleotides are TGTGCCAGCTCACCAAGACAGGGTGCAGATACGCAGTATTTT. Translated: CASSPRQGADTQYF.

The chain couples TRBV14 to TRBJ2-1, with a possible D match to TRBD1 (6 bases). V was cut by 5 bases and J by 3 bases, with 11 bases left in between. Germline-derived CDR1 and CDR2 are SGHDN and FVKESK. The CDR3 contains 14 residues. CDR3 in DNA: TGTGCCAGCAGCGCGGACAGTCTCTACAATGAGCAGTTCTTC. Protein product: CASSADSLYNEQFF.

V and J are TRBV7-2 and TRBJ1-5; 8 bases line up with TRBD1. Looked up from germline, CDR1 is SGHTA and CDR2 is FQGNSA. The CDR3 consists of 13 residues. With V trimmed by 3 bases and J by 6 bases, 1 base remained unmatched. This chain's CDR3 is CASSLDRAQPQHF. Written as DNA, the CDR3 is TGTGCCAGCAGCTTGGACAGGGCTCAGCCCCAGCATTTT.

The V gene is TRBV5-1, the J gene TRBJ2-5; possible D gene TRBD2, 6 bases. Germline CDR1 is SGHRS and CDR2 is YFSETQ. V gave up 3 bases and J gave up 1 base, with 10 bases separating them. The CDR3 length is 14 residues. The CDR3 reads CASSSGGAQETQYF. As DNA, the CDR3 is TGCGCCAGCAGCTCGGGCGGGGCCCAAGAGACCCAGTACTTC. Full variable domain (outside the CDR3, taken from reference TRBV5-1 and TRBJ2-5): KAGVTQTPRYLIKTRGQQVTLSCSPISGHRSVSWYQQTPGQGLQFLFEYFSETQRNKGNFPGRFSGRQFSNSRSEMNVSTLELGDSALYLCASSSGGAQETQYFGPGTRLLVL.

V is TRBV19 and J is TRBJ2-4, with TRBD1 matching over 10 bases. CDR3 length: 15 residues. Germline assignment: CDR1 LNHDA and CDR2 SQIVND (reference sequence). V lost 5 bases to trimming and J lost 3 bases; unmatched junction nucleotides: 4. CDR3 sequence reads: CASSVRTGGKNIQYF. The CDR3 nucleotides read TGTGCCAGTAGTGTACGGACAGGGGGCAAAAACATTCAGTACTTC.

The chain has TRBV3-1 (or the pseudogene TRBV3-2) and TRBJ2-7, with 14 bases that match TRBD2. CDR1 and CDR2 from the germline V gene are LGHDT and YNNKEL (reference sequence). This CDR3 has 16 residues. The V segment lost 1 base and the J segment 5 bases; nucleotides outside the gene matches: 4. CDR3 in DNA: TGTGCCAGCAGCCAAGGGGGACTAGCGGGAGCCCACGAGCAGTACTTC. It specifies CASSQGGLAGAHEQYF.

The rearrangement joins TRBV30 to TRBJ1-1, with TRBD1 matching 12 bases. Germline CDR1 GTSNPN, CDR2 SVGIG (reference sequence). Trimming removed 0 bases from V and 6 bases from J; junction bases left unmatched: 11. This CDR3 is 17 amino acids long. The CDR3 here is CAWSVHRDRGRSAEAFF. As DNA, the CDR3 is TGTGCCTGGAGTGTACACAGGGACAGGGGGCGGAGTGCTGAAGCTTTCTTT.

This chain connects TRBV19 to TRBJ2-1, with TRBD1 as a possible D gene (5 bases). V dropped 5 bases and J dropped 9 bases, with 14 bases sitting between them. Germline lookup yields CDR1 LNHDA and CDR2 SQIVND (reference sequence). This CDR3 has 13 residues. The CDR3 DNA follows: TGTGCCAGTAGTCAGGGTTTCATTGGTGAGCAGTTCTTC. This gives the protein CASSQGFIGEQFF.

Points on this clone: A read error may produce the germline difference seen at one junction end. This chain links TRBV28 with TRBJ2-1; TRBD2 aligns across 8 bases. CDR1 MDHEN and CDR2 SYDVKM come from the germline V gene. The length of the CDR3 is 15 residues. CDR3 in amino acids: CASSSTAFTGGGQIF. The CDR3 nucleotides are TGTGCCAGCAGTTCAACAGCTTTTACGGGCGGGGGGCAGATCTTC.

The V gene is TRBV28, the J gene TRBJ2-7; tentative D call: TRBD2 (6 bases). This CDR3 is built from 13 residues. V lost 2 bases and J 7 bases, leaving 12 bases between the germline ends. Germline CDR1 and CDR2: MDHEN and SYDVKM. CDR3 residues: CASSLDSREEQYF. As DNA, the CDR3 is TGTGCCAGCAGTTTAGACAGTCGGGAGGAGCAGTACTTC.

The J gene is TRBJ2-6, the V gene TRBV9; D ambiguous. This CDR3 has 15 amino acids. Germline V lookup: CDR1 SGDLS, CDR2 YYNGEE. The V gene lost 0 bases and the J gene lost 0 bases, with 4 bases spanning the gap. The CDR3 spells CASSVAGSGANVLTF. The CDR3 DNA is TGTGCCAGCAGCGTAGCCGGCTCTGGGGCCAACGTCCTGACTTTC. Combining the CDR3 with reference TRBV9 and TRBJ2-6 gives the whole variable domain DSGVTQTPKHLITATGQRVTLRCSPRSGDLSVYWYQQSLDQGLQFLIQYYNGEERAKGNILERFSAQQFPDLHSELNLSSLELGDSALYFCASSVAGSGANVLTFGAGSRLTVL.

This chain connects TRBV19 to TRBJ2-5, with D possibly TRBD1 on 6 matching bases. V gave up 5 bases and J gave up 5 bases, with 12 bases separating them. CDR3 size: 13 residues. CDR1 is LNHDA and CDR2 is SQIVND in the germline V gene (reference sequence). Here the CDR3 reads CASSSTGRETQYF. CDR3 bases: TGTGCCAGTAGTTCAACAGGGCGGGAGACCCAGTACTTC.

The CDR3 region is CASSQVDRAGANVLTF. DNA for the CDR3: TGCGCCAGCAGCCAAGTGGACAGGGCTGGGGCCAACGTCCTGACTTTC. The rearrangement uses TRBV4-1 and TRBJ2-6, with 8 bases matching TRBD1. The CDR3 sequence is 16 residues long. After removal of 1 base from V and 2 bases from J, the junction contained 1 base not matched to a gene. In germline, CDR1 is MGHRA, CDR2 YSYEKL.

The chain is built from TRBV4-1 and TRBJ2-7; 7 bases align to TRBD2. This CDR3 spans 14 amino acids. Unmatched junction bases numbered 5, after V lost 4 bases and J lost 2 bases. Germline values: CDR1 MGHRA, CDR2 YSYEKL. The CDR3 DNA is TGCGCCAGCAGCCCAAATAGCGGGCCCTACGAGCAGTACTTC. It encodes CASSPNSGPYEQYF.

The chain links TRBV7-2 to TRBJ2-2; 12 bases map to TRBD2. Germline trimming cut 1 base from V and 5 bases from J; bases unmatched to any gene: 11. The CDR3 totals 19 residues. Germline values: CDR1 SGHTA, CDR2 FQGNSA. The CDR3 DNA follows: TGTGCCAGCAGCTTAGTACCCCTAGCGGGAGGGGCGGTGACCGGGGAGCTGTTTTTT. Amino acid sequence: CASSLVPLAGGAVTGELFF.

The rearrangement uses TRBV7-9 and TRBJ1-1; 9 nucleotides agree with TRBD1. The CDR3 length is 15 residues. J lost 3 bases, V lost 5 bases, and 7 bases had no gene match. Germline CDR1 SEHNR, CDR2 FQNEAQ (reference sequence). This CDR3 is CASSPRTGADTEAFF. CDR3 nucleotide sequence: TGTGCCAGCAGCCCTAGGACAGGGGCGGACACTGAAGCTTTCTTT.

The genes are TRBV3-1 (or the pseudogene TRBV3-2) and TRBJ2-3, with D possibly TRBD2 on 5 matching bases. Germline CDR1 and CDR2: LGHDT and YNNKEL (reference sequence). This CDR3 spans 16 amino acids. V was pared by 0 bases and J by 5 bases, with 15 bases between. In DNA, the CDR3 is TGTGCCAGCAGCCAAGATTCCCGACTACCTCGAGATACGCAGTATTTT. Translation gives CASSQDSRLPRDTQYF.

This chain links TRBV19 with TRBJ2-7; TRBD1 aligns across 10 bases. The CDR3 spans 15 residues. From germline, CDR1 is LNHDA and CDR2 SQIVND (reference sequence). Trimming took 4 bases from V and 4 from J; bases not matched to a gene: 7. The CDR3 here is CASSTTGGAGYEQYF. The CDR3 region has the DNA TGTGCCAGTAGTACGACAGGGGGCGCGGGATACGAGCAGTACTTC. The whole variable domain, filled in from reference TRBV19 and TRBJ2-7, reads DGGITQSPKYLFRKEGQNVTLSCEQNLNHDAMYWYRQDPGQGLRLIYYSQIVNDFQKGDIAEGYSVSREKKESFPLTVTSAQKNPTAFYLCASSTTGGAGYEQYFGPGTRLTVT.

The genes are TRBV28 and TRBJ1-5; D gene uncertain. This CDR3 is built from 15 residues. Between the trimmed V and J ends, which lost 2 bases and 5 bases, there was a span of 13 bases. The V gene's germline CDR1 is MDHEN and CDR2 SYDVKM. The CDR3 DNA is TGTGCCAGCAGTTTACCAGCACTAGGCTATCAGCCCCAGCATTTT. It codes for CASSLPALGYQPQHF.

V and J are TRBV30 and TRBJ1-2; 9 bases agree with TRBD1. The germline V gene encodes CDR1 GTSNPN and CDR2 SVGIG (reference sequence). Trimming took 7 bases from V and 5 from J; bases not matched to a gene: 5. The CDR3 covers 12 residues. In DNA, the CDR3 is TGTGCCTACGGGGACAGGGAGTATGGCTACACCTTC. It encodes CAYGDREYGYTF. The full variable domain, completed using reference TRBV30 and TRBJ1-2, is SQTIHQWPATLVQPVGSPLSLECTVEGTSNPNLYWYRQAAGRGLQLLFYSVGIGQISSEVPQNLSASRPQDRQFILSSKKLLLSDSGFYLCAYGDREYGYTFGSGTRLTVV.

The chain combines TRBV5-6 with TRBJ1-6; tentative D call: TRBD1 (5 bases). Germline V gives CDR1 SGHDT, CDR2 YYEEEE. V lost 0 bases and J lost 3, with 13 bases in between. The CDR3 extends over 17 amino acids. The CDR3 reads CASSLDLGTGYNSPLHF. DNA for the CDR3: TGTGCCAGCAGCTTGGATCTGGGGACTGGCTATAATTCACCCCTCCACTTT.

The J gene is TRBJ2-5, the V gene TRBV5-1; 7 bases align to TRBD2. V shed 0 bases, J shed 3 bases, and the junction held 5 bases outside the gene matches. Per germline, CDR1 SGHRS and CDR2 YFSETQ. The CDR3 is 15 residues long. The DNA of the CDR3 is TGCGCCAGCAGCTTGGAGGGCAGCGGGGAAGAGACCCAGTACTTC. This encodes CASSLEGSGEETQYF.